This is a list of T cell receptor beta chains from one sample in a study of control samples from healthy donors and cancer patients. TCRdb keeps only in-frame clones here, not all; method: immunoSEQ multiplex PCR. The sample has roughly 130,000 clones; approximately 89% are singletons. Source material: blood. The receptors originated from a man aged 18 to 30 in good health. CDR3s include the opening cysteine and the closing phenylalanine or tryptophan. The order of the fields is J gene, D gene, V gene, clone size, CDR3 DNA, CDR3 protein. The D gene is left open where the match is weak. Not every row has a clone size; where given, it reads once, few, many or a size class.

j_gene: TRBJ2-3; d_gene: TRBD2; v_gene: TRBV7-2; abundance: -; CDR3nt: TGTGCCAGCAGCCCGGGGGGGAGCACAGATACGCAGTATTTT; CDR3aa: CASSPGGSTDTQYF
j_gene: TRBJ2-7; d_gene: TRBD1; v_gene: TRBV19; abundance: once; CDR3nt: TGTGCCAGTAGTAGCAGGGGGCGCAGAGCCTACTACGAGCAGTACTTC; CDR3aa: CASSSRGRRAYYEQYF
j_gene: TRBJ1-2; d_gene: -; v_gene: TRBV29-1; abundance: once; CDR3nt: TGCAGCGTTCGGAACCCTGGCTACACCTTC; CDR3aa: CSVRNPGYTF
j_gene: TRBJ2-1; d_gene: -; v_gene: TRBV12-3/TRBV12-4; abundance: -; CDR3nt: TGTGCCAGCAGTTTTAATGATGAGCAGTTCTTC; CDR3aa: CASSFNDEQFF
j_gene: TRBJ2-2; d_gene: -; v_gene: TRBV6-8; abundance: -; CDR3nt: TGTGCCAGCAGTGTCGACAGGATCAACACCGGGGAGCTGTTTTTT; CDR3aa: CASSVDRINTGELFF
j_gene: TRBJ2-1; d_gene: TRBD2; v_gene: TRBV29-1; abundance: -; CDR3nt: TGCAGCGTTTCGCCGGGACTAGCGGGGGTTCTTGAGCAGTTCTTC; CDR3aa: CSVSPGLAGVLEQFF
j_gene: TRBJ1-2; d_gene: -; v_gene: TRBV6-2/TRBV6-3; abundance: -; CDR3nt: TGTGCCAGCAGTTACTCGAGGCCAGTAGGGAAGGATGGCTACACCTTC; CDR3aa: CASSYSRPVGKDGYTF
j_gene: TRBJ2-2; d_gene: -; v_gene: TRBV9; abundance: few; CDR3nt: TGTGCCAGCAGCGTCGGGGTTCCGAACACCGGGGAGCTGTTTTTT; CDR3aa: CASSVGVPNTGELFF
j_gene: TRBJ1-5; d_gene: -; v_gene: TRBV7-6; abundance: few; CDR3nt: TGTGCCAGCAGCTTAGCATTAGAGCAGCCCCAGCATTTT; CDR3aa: CASSLALEQPQHF
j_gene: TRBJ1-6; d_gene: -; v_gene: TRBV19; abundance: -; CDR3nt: TGTGCCAGTAGTCCTTCGGTTAGCTCCTATAATTCACCCCTCCACTTT; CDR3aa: CASSPSVSSYNSPLHF
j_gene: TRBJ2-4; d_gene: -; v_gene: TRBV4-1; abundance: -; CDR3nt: TGCGCCAGCAGCCAAGTGCTAAGCAACAAAAACATTCAGTACTTC; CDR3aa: CASSQVLSNKNIQYF
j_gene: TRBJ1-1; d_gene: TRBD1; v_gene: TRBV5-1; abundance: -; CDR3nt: TGCGCCAGCAGCCCGGACAGGGTGGAGACTGAAGCTTTCTTT; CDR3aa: CASSPDRVETEAFF
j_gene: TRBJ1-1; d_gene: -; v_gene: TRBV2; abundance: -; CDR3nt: TGTGCCAGCAGTGAGCCAGGGCGCACTGAAGCTTTCTTT; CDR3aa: CASSEPGRTEAFF
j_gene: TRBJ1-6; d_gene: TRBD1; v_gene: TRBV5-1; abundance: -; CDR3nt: TGCGCCAGCAGCTTGTGGACAGGGATTACTTCACCCCTCCACTTT; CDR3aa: CASSLWTGITSPLHF
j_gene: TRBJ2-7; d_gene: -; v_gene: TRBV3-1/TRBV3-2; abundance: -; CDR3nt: TGTGCTAGCAGGGGCCGGGGGAAACCCTACGAGCAGTACTTC; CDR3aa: CASRGRGKPYEQYF
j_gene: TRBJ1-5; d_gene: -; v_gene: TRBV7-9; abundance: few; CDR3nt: TGTGCCAGCAGCTCCCGGGACGTGAGCAATCAGCCCCAGCATTTT; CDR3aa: CASSSRDVSNQPQHF
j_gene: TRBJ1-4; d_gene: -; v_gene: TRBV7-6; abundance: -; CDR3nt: TGTGCCAGCAGCCCCGGGCCTGATAATGAAAAACTGTTTTTT; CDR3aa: CASSPGPDNEKLFF
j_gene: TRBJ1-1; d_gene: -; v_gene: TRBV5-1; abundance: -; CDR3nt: TGCGCCAGCAGCTTGAGTTCACAGTCGGTCGAAGCTTTCTTT; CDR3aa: CASSLSSQSVEAFF
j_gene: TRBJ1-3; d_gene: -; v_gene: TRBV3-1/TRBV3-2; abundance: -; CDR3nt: TGTGCCAGCAGCTCGGGACTCTCTGGAAACACCATATATTTT; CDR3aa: CASSSGLSGNTIYF
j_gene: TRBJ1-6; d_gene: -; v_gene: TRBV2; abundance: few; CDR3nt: TGTGCCAGCAGTGTAACAATCGCCGGGGTTTCACCCCTCCACTTT; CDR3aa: CASSVTIAGVSPLHF
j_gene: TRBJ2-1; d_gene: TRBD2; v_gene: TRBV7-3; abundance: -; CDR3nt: TGTGCCAGCAGCTTCGGCCAAGCGGGGGTTGATGAGCAGTTCTTC; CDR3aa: CASSFGQAGVDEQFF
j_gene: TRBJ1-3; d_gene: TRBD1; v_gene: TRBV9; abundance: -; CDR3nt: TGTGCCAGCAGTCCCGACAGGGTAGGAGGAAACACCATATATTTT; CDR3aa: CASSPDRVGGNTIYF
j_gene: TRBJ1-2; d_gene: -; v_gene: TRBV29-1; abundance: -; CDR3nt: TGCAGCGTTGAAGAACCAGGGAACGGCTATGGCTACACCTTC; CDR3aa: CSVEEPGNGYGYTF
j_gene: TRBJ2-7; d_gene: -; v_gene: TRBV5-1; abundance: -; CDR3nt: TGCGCCAGCAGCTCCACAGGGTACGACGAGCAGTACTTC; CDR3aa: CASSSTGYDEQYF
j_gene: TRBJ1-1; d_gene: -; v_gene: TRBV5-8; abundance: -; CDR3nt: TGTGCCAGCAGCTTGTATATGGGCGGGATGACTGAAGCTTTCTTT; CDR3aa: CASSLYMGGMTEAFF
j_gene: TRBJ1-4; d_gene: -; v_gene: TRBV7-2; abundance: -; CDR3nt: TGTGCCAGCAGCTTGGACCGAGGTGAAAAACTGTTTTTT; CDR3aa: CASSLDRGEKLFF
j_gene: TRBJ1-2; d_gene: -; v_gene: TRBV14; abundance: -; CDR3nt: TGTGCCAGCAGCCAAGGAGCAGGGGACTATGGCTACACCTTC; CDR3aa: CASSQGAGDYGYTF
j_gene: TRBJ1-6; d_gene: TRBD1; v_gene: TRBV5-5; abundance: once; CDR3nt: TGTGCCAGCAGCTTGGGACAGGGGGTAAGAAATTCACCCCTCCACTTT; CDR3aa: CASSLGQGVRNSPLHF
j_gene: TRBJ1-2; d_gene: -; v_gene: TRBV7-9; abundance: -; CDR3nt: TGTGCCAGCAGCTTAGTGGAGGGCCACTATGGCTACACCTTC; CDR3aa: CASSLVEGHYGYTF
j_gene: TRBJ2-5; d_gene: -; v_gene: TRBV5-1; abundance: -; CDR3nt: TGCGCCAGCTCAGGGTCTCAAGAGACCCAGTACTTC; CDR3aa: CASSGSQETQYF
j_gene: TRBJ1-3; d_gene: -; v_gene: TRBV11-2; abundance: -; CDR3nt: TGTGCCAGCAGCTTATCAACTGGAAACACCATATATTTT; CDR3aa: CASSLSTGNTIYF
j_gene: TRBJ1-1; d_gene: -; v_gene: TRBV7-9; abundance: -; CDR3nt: TGTGCCAGCACCCCTTCCAGGGCAGCTGAAGCTTTCTTT; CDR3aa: CASTPSRAAEAFF
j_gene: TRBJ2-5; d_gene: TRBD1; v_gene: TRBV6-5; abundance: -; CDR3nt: TGTGCCAGCAGCCGGACAGGGCAAGAGACCCAGTACTTC; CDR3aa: CASSRTGQETQYF
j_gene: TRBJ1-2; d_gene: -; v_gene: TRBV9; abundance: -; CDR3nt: TGTGCCAGCAGCGTTGGTAGTGGCTATGGCTACACCTTC; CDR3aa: CASSVGSGYGYTF
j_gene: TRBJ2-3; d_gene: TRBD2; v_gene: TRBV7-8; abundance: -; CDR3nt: TGTGCCAGCAGCTCACGACTAGCGGGGGGTTGGGTGGATACGCAGTATTTT; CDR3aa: CASSSRLAGGWVDTQYF
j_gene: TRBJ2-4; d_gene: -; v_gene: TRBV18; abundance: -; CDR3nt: TGTGCCAGCTCACCACCGGAAGGGGTAGCCAAAAACATTCAGTACTTC; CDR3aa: CASSPPEGVAKNIQYF
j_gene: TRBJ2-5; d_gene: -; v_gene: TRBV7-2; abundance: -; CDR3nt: TGTGCCAGCAGCTTGGGGCAGGCAAAAGGTTTCGCAGGAGAGACCCAGTACTTC; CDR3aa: CASSLGQAKGFAGETQYF
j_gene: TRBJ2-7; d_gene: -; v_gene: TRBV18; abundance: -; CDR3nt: TGTGCCAGCTCCCGGACAGACATCTACGAGCAGTACTTC; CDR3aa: CASSRTDIYEQYF
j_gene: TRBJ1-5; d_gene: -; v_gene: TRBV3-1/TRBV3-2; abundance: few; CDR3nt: TGTGCCAGCAGCCAAGATGGGCGGCCCCAGCATTTT; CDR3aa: CASSQDGRPQHF